This record covers a single TCR beta chain. This sample was taken from a study of blood T cell repertoires in COVID-19. Study-wide background: Sources were T cells, B-cell-depleted T cells, or PBMCs; the material itself was cDNA or gDNA.

Per the original data handling: Estimation of nucleated cell counts relied on the amplification of reference gene primers. Sequencing used immunoSEQ multiplex PCR; TCRdb keeps in-frame clones, though not all of them. That table gives V, J and clone size, and the DNA gave D and trimming. This sample has approximately 220,000 clones, with 90% found just once. Sequenced: PBMCs or T cells enriched from blood (not recorded which). The receptor was derived from a man aged 25-45 years who had been exposed to COVID-19.

CDR3 protein: CASSIVGGGEGDSPLHF. The CDR3 DNA is TGTGCCAGTAGTATAGTTGGAGGGGGCGAAGGAGATTCACCCCTCCACTTT. J is TRBJ1-6 and V is TRBV19; TRBD1 aligns across 7 bases. This CDR3 has 17 residues. Per germline, CDR1 LNHDA and CDR2 SQIVND (reference sequence). J lost 8 bases, V lost 1 base, and 11 bases had no gene match. Complete variable domain (other parts from reference TRBV19 and TRBJ1-6): DGGITQSPKYLFRKEGQNVTLSCEQNLNHDAMYWYRQDPGQGLRLIYYSQIVNDFQKGDIAEGYSVSREKKESFPLTVTSAQKNPTAFYLCASSIVGGGEGDSPLHFGNGTRLTVT.